This T cell receptor (beta chain) is from a study of blood T cells in healthy people across ages. Findings and caveats of the study: Samples with more naive T cells showed higher observed beta diversity.

Through a sample-barcoded 5' primer and a J-beta primer mix, a second PCR was run for roughly 6 to 12 cycles. TCRdb re-called the 5' RACE reads through MiXCR, storing one row per CDR3 protein. The repertoire holds about 1.1 million distinct CDR3 sequences, with under 40% as singletons. Remarks on this clonotype: As yet, its antigen is unknown.

The receptor's source is a man between 18 and 29 years old in good health. The sample comprised blood.

CDR3 region: CASSRSQGARGYTF. The CDR3 bases are TGTGCCAGCAGCCGATCACAGGGGGCGCGTGGCTACACCTTC. The chain is built from TRBV7-9 and TRBJ1-2; 9 bases agree with TRBD1. This CDR3 region has 14 residues. CDR1 and CDR2 from the germline V gene are SEHNR and FQNEAQ (reference sequence). V was clipped by 5 bases and J by 7 bases; unmatched bases: 8. Based on the CDR3 plus reference TRBV7-9 and TRBJ1-2, the full variable domain is DTGVSQNPRHKITKRGQNVTFRCDPISEHNRLYWYRQTLGQGPEFLTYFQNEAQLEKSRLLSDRFSAERPKGSFSTLEIQRTEQGDSAMYLCASSRSQGARGYTFGSGTRLTVV.